This T cell receptor (beta chain) comes out of a study of monozygotic twins with cystic fibrosis (dated by TCRdb to 2020 to 2022). In terms of the full investigation: Roughly 2.7 micrograms of fragmented DNA went through approximately 16 PCR cycles to produce barcoded libraries. The study compared TCR beta repertoires within and between 16 monozygotic twin pairs with cystic fibrosis to assess genetic influence on V and J gene usage. Ten female and six male twin pairs, aged about 2.0 to 36.4 years (median about 10 years) and mostly children and adolescents, were included in the cohort. Data for three of the twin pairs had been reported earlier in a different context. Twins were ranked among 850 to 1,100 cohort participants for weight-for-height and FEVPerc (FEV1 disease centile) on the day of blood sampling. Overall results and qualifications from the work: Significantly higher nucleotide-identical clonotype sharing was observed within monozygotic CF twin pairs than between unrelated CF individuals (P = 0.000026, Mann-Whitney). Simpson clonality tended to be low (median around 0.0095), which suggests a naive-dominated repertoire, although clonality was higher in the most severely affected patients. In 13 of 16 pairs, V gene usage most closely resembled the co-twin's, and the same held for J usage in 8 of 16 pairs, a pattern suggesting genetic constraints. The cohort was small, and no association was found between shared CDR3 numbers and age, concordance or disease severity.

The twin pairs came from the European Cystic Fibrosis Twin and Sibling Study Cohort, which recruited patients from more than 150 CF clinics across 14 European countries. Zygosity and CFTR genotype were verified in-house, and zygosity was tested by multiplex PCR of nine short tandem repeat loci. Peripheral blood was sampled from each twin, with clinical parameters recorded on the day of blood sampling. Phenol/chloroform extraction was used to isolate genomic DNA from peripheral blood cells, and the DNA was then kept in TE buffer at 4 degrees C. Following the manufacturer's instructions, the researchers used the immunoSEQ immune profiling system to amplify TCR beta CDR3 regions via multiplex PCR. An Illumina NextSeq system was used for sequencing. Regarding the original processing steps: Sequence data were processed on the immunoSEQ Analyzer platform, and clonality was computed as the square root of Simpson's index of productive rearrangements. Similarity in V and J usage was quantified by Jensen-Shannon distance, and CDR3 generation probabilities were calculated with OLGA. The immuneACCESS database (August 2020) and VDJdb (December 2020) were searched for shared CDR3 sequences. TCRdb holds this immuneACCESS table with in-frame rearrangements only. Some clones are missing; in checked studies, unresolved V genes explain under half, and the rest has no known cause. From that table come the V and J calls and clone size; the DNA was used to work out D and trimming. The sample table lists 30,000 to 35,000 clones, around 96% of them with a count of one. About 0.17% of the sample comes from the top ten.

Of note for this clone: There is no known antigen for this receptor. Base qualities are not provided; no much larger clone lies one nucleotide away.

The receptor's source is a girl under 10 years old with cystic fibrosis. Sequencing was performed on blood.

At the DNA level, the sequence is TGTGCCAGCAGTTACGGCGAATCTAGGGCAATCACTGAAGCTTTCTTT. The resulting protein is CASSYGESRAITEAFF. Here the chain combines TRBV6-6 and TRBJ1-1; no D segment can be confidently identified. The CDR3 numbers 16 residues from cysteine through phenylalanine. The retained sequence is limited to the CDR3, 48 bases, with the frame set at the first base. Per the germline V gene (reference sequence), MNHNY is the CDR1 and SVGAGI is the CDR2. Between the V and J ends, shortened by 2 bases and 4 bases respectively, the junction contains 17 bases.